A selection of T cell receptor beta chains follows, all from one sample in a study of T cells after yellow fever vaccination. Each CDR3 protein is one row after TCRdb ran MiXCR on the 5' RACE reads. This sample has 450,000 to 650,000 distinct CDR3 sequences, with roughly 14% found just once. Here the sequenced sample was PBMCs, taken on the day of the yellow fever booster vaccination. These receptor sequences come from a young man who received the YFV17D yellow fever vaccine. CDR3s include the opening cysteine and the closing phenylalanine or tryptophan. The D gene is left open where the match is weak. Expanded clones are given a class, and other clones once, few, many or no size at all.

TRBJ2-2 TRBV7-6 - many CASSPAGGELFF TGTGCCAGCAGCCCCGCGGGCGGGGAGCTGTTTTTT
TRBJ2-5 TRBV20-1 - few CSARDTLVPQETQYF TGCAGTGCTAGAGACACTCTAGTCCCCCAAGAGACCCAGTACTTC
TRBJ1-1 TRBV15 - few CATSSRTLNTEAFF TGTGCCACCAGCAGTCGGACTCTGAACACTGAAGCTTTCTTT
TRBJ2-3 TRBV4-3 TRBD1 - CASSQVRGPGDTQYF TGCGCCAGCAGCCAAGTCAGGGGGCCAGGGGATACGCAGTATTTT
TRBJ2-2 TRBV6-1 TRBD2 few CASLSLAGGTGELFF TGTGCCAGCCTATCTTTGGCGGGAGGCACCGGGGAGCTGTTTTTT
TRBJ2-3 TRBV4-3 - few CASSQESARDTQYF TGCGCCAGCAGCCAAGAATCCGCTCGAGATACGCAGTATTTT
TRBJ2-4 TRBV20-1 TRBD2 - CSASPEKTSARF TGCAGTGCTAGTCCCGAAAAGACTAGCGCCAGGTTC
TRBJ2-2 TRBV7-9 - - CASSFLGGRRTGELFF TGTGCCAGCAGCTTCCTCGGTGGGAGGAGGACCGGGGAGCTGTTTTTT
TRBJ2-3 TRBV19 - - CASSTWGTQYF TGTGCCAGTAGTACCTGGGGTACGCAGTATTTT
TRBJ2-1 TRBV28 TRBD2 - CASSFPLTSGYNEQFF TGTGCCAGCAGTTTTCCCCTTACTAGCGGATACAATGAGCAGTTCTTC
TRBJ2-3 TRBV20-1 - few CSARTVSSTDTQYF TGCAGTGCTAGGACTGTTTCTAGCACAGATACGCAGTATTTT
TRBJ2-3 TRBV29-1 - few CSVKGRSGWVDTQYF TGCAGCGTTAAAGGCCGTTCTGGATGGGTAGATACGCAGTATTTT
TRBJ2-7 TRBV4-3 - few CASSQKVSQSGAPYEQYF TGCGCCAGCAGCCAAAAAGTCTCCCAGAGCGGAGCCCCCTACGAGCAGTACTTC